A single sample is the source of the 18 T cell receptor beta chains below, sequenced in a study of blood T cell repertoires in COVID-19. Clones were read by immunoSEQ multiplex PCR, and TCRdb kept only the in-frame ones, dropping some. The table lists 350,000 to 450,000 clones, around 85% of them singletons, with roughly 3.6% in the top ten. The sample consisted of peripheral blood. All receptors come from a woman under 30 with acute or convalescent COVID-19.

This chain uses TRBV6-2 or TRBV6-3 with TRBJ2-7; 8 nucleotides match TRBD1. Germline lookup yields CDR1 MNHEY and CDR2 SVGEGT. This CDR3 has 14 amino acids. J lost 3 bases, V lost 4 bases, and 5 bases had no gene match. The CDR3 region is CASSWDRPYYEQYF. Written as DNA, the CDR3 is TGTGCCAGCAGTTGGGACAGGCCCTACTACGAGCAGTACTTC.

The rearrangement links TRBV9 to TRBJ2-7; 7 nucleotides line up with TRBD2. The length of the CDR3 is 14 residues. V trimming: 3 bases; J trimming: 4 bases; junction bases outside the gene matches: 7. Germline V gene sequence: CDR1 SGDLS, CDR2 YYNGEE. Written as DNA, the CDR3 is TGTGCCAGCAGCGCCGGGGGGTTTGTATACGAGCAGTACTTC. Its protein product is CASSAGGFVYEQYF.

CDR3 coding DNA: TGCGCCAGCAGCCGGACAGGGGGCAGTGAAAAACTGTTTTTT. Translation gives CASSRTGGSEKLFF. The chain employs TRBV5-1 and TRBJ1-4, with 11 bases fitting TRBD1. J lost 7 bases, V lost 4 bases, and 3 bases had no gene match. CDR3 length: 14 residues. Germline-derived CDR1 and CDR2 are SGHRS and YFSETQ.

This sequence joins TRBV4-1 and TRBJ2-7, with 7 nucleotides matching TRBD2. Germline CDR1 is MGHRA and CDR2 is YSYEKL. V shed 3 bases, J shed 1 base, and the junction held 0 bases outside the gene matches. The CDR3 has 13 residues. CDR3 sequence reads: CASSQGGSYEQYF. The CDR3 DNA follows: TGCGCCAGCAGCCAGGGGGGGTCCTACGAGCAGTACTTC.

The chain couples TRBV5-1 to TRBJ1-2, with TRBD1 as a possible D gene (6 bases). Germline V gene lookup returns CDR1 SGHRS and CDR2 YFSETQ. The CDR3 contains 12 residues. The V end lost 4 bases, the J end lost 6 bases, and 10 bases lay between the germline ends. This CDR3 reads CASSVQGHGYTF. The CDR3 DNA reads as TGCGCCAGCAGCGTCCAGGGGCATGGCTACACCTTC. Supplemented by reference TRBV5-1 and TRBJ1-2, the full variable domain reads KAGVTQTPRYLIKTRGQQVTLSCSPISGHRSVSWYQQTPGQGLQFLFEYFSETQRNKGNFPGRFSGRQFSNSRSEMNVSTLELGDSALYLCASSVQGHGYTFGSGTRLTVV.

Only one count was recorded for this clone. This chain connects TRBV28 to TRBJ2-5, with 9 bases matching TRBD1. J was trimmed by 4 bases and V by 5 bases; bases with no gene match: 8. The CDR3 has 15 residues. In germline, CDR1 is MDHEN, CDR2 SYDVKM. CDR3 loop: CASSQSTGGLETQYF. The DNA for the CDR3 is TGTGCCAGCAGTCAATCGACAGGGGGGTTAGAGACCCAGTACTTC.

This chain joins TRBV3-1 (or the pseudogene TRBV3-2) and TRBJ2-1; D remains ambiguous. The germline CDR1 and CDR2 sequences are LGHDT and YNNKEL (reference sequence). Trimming removed 2 bases from V and 10 bases from J, with 9 bases in between. The CDR3 has 12 amino acids. The CDR3 coding sequence is TGTGCCAGCAGCCAACCTGCTGGCGAGCAGTTCTTC. The encoded protein is CASSQPAGEQFF.

This rearrangement joins TRBV19 to TRBJ1-6; 7 bases align to TRBD1. The CDR3 loop spans 16 amino acids. Looked up from germline, CDR1 is LNHDA and CDR2 is SQIVND (reference sequence). J was trimmed by 5 bases and V by 6 bases; bases with no gene match: 10. The CDR3, as DNA: TGTGCCAGTAGCCATGACAGGGTTGGCAATAATTCACCCCTCCACTTT. Its protein is CASSHDRVGNNSPLHF.

In DNA form, the CDR3 reads TGTGCCAGCAGTTACTCTCCAGGGGAACCCTACAATGAGCAGTTCTTC. Translation: CASSYSPGEPYNEQFF. The chain joins TRBV6-5 to TRBJ2-1; D possibly corresponds to TRBD1 (6 bases). The CDR3 extends over 16 amino acids. V was trimmed by 0 bases and J by 2 bases, leaving 11 bases between them. Germline V gene lookup returns CDR1 MNHEY and CDR2 SVGAGI.

This clone was observed once. The CDR3 spells CASSLTGGYTDTQYF. The CDR3, as DNA: TGTGCCAGCAGCTTAACAGGGGGTTACACAGATACGCAGTATTTT. V gene TRBV11-2 combines with J gene TRBJ2-3; 8 bases align to TRBD1. V gave up 2 bases and J gave up 2 bases; unmatched junction bases: 3. The germline V gene has CDR1 SGHAT and CDR2 FQNNGV. This CDR3 comprises 15 residues. Looking up the rest from reference TRBV11-2 and TRBJ2-3 gives the full variable domain: EAGVAQSPRYKIIEKRQSVAFWCNPISGHATLYWYQQILGQGPKLLIQFQNNGVVDDSQLPKDRFSAERLKGVDSTLKIQPAKLEDSAVYLCASSLTGGYTDTQYFGPGTRLTVL.

This clone was seen only once. This rearrangement joins TRBV27 to TRBJ1-2; possibly TRBD1 for D (6 bases). In germline, CDR1 is MNHEY, CDR2 SMNVEV (reference sequence). Deletions cut 7 bases from V and 0 bases from J, with 15 bases between. The CDR3 runs 15 residues. The CDR3 DNA reads as TGTGCCAGCACGCCCGGACAGAAAGCTAACTATGGCTACACCTTC. As protein: CASTPGQKANYGYTF.

This chain links TRBV29-1 with TRBJ2-1; D is possibly TRBD1 (7 bases). Germline CDR1 is SQVTM and CDR2 is ANQGSEA. Between the trimmed V and J ends, which lost 3 bases and 5 bases, there was a span of 14 bases. This CDR3 spans 14 amino acids. In nucleotides, the CDR3 is TGCAGCGTTGAGGGAGACAGGGAGGACAATGAGCAGTTCTTC. It codes for CSVEGDREDNEQFF.

The chain employs TRBV11-2 and TRBJ2-7, with 10 bases aligning to TRBD1. J was trimmed by 4 bases and V by 7 bases; bases with no gene match: 16. This CDR3 contains 17 residues. Germline values: CDR1 SGHAT, CDR2 FQNNGV. For the CDR3, the DNA is TGTGCCAGCACCCCAGAGACAGGGGGCCAATATCTATACGAGCAGTACTTC. Its protein is CASTPETGGQYLYEQYF.

The chain is built from TRBV5-4 and TRBJ2-2; TRBD1 matches 9 bases. The length of the CDR3 is 15 residues. CDR1 and CDR2 (germline): SGHNT, YYREEE (reference sequence). The ends lost 4 bases at V and 6 bases at J; junction bases unmatched: 7. CDR3 region: CASSTPGTGPGELFF. The CDR3 DNA reads as TGTGCCAGCAGCACCCCGGGGACAGGGCCCGGGGAGCTGTTTTTT.

This clone was counted a single time. The chain carries TRBV7-2 and TRBJ1-4; D unclear. The CDR3 contains 13 residues. Germline assignment: CDR1 SGHTA and CDR2 FQGNSA. V was clipped by 8 bases and J by 0 bases, with 7 bases between them. The CDR3 DNA is TGTGCCAGCCGGAGATCAACTAATGAAAAACTGTTTTTT. Encoded protein: CASRRSTNEKLFF.

The CDR3 DNA follows: TGTGCCAGCAGCCTAGGGCCGGGGATTTACGAGCAGTACTTC. It specifies CASSLGPGIYEQYF. The chain uses TRBV7-2 and TRBJ2-7; possibly TRBD2 for D (5 bases). With 5 bases removed from V and 4 bases from J, the gap between germline ends came to 15 bases. CDR1 and CDR2 from the germline V gene are SGHTA and FQGNSA. The CDR3 has 14 amino acids.

The V gene is TRBV4-1, the J gene TRBJ1-2, with unresolved D. Per germline, CDR1 MGHRA and CDR2 YSYEKL. The CDR3 is made up of 15 amino acids. The V end was cut by 2 bases, the J end by 0 bases, with 10 bases between. The CDR3, as DNA: TGCGCCAGCAGCCAAATTCCGGGATCTAACTATGGCTACACCTTC. Protein product: CASSQIPGSNYGYTF.

The CDR3 sequence is CSVVSSAPNEQFF. CDR3 nucleotide sequence: TGCAGCGTTGTTTCCAGCGCTCCCAATGAGCAGTTCTTC. This rearrangement joins TRBV29-1 to TRBJ2-1, with unresolved D. The ends were cut back, 4 bases at V and 6 bases at J, with 13 bases in the middle. The CDR3 is 13 amino acids. CDR1 is SQVTM, CDR2 ANQGSEA, per germline.